Below, one TCR beta chain is given with its context. The specificity of this receptor is unknown. No much larger clone exists at a distance of one base, and base qualities are not known. TCRbeta CDR3 regions were amplified from genomic DNA by means of the immunoSEQ Assay, a bias-controlled multiplex PCR. The study's own analysis went as follows. The number of nucleated cells in each sample was estimated by amplification of reference gene primers within the assay. To quantify the absolute abundance of each unique TCRbeta CDR3 rearrangement, sequence reads were collapsed and filtered. Productive Simpson clonality was computed per sample as the square root of Simpson's diversity index over productive rearrangements. Not all clones reach the TCRdb copy of this immuneACCESS table, which keeps in-frame sequences only. Checked studies attribute under half of the gap to unresolved V genes and leave the rest unexplained. For V, J and clone size, that table is used; D and trimming come from the DNA. The sample contains under 300,000 clones, approximately 90% of them found a single time. Around 16% of the sample is in the top ten clones.

The entry originates in a study of blood T cell repertoires in COVID-19 (dated by TCRdb to 2018 to 2021). A note on the overall study: The collaborator samples originated in the United States, Italy and Spain and spanned the acute and convalescent phases of COVID-19. The repertoires were made available in a free public database intended to serve as a resource for research on the immune response to SARS-CoV-2. The dataset comprised deeply sampled blood TCRbeta repertoires from subjects exposed to, actively infected with, or recovered from COVID-19. The samples were drawn from two sources: the first 160 participants of the ongoing ImmuneRACE study, and 1,200 or so subjects contributed by 6 global collaborators. The prospective study material was composed of cDNA or gDNA derived from T cells, B-cell-depleted T cells, or PBMCs. A de-identified subject ID, COVID-19 status, age in years and sex were almost always included in the sample metadata. Where available, HLA class I and class II types were obtained from metadata supplied by the sample provider rather than from assay-based typing.

In the prospective study, participants were roughly 18 to 89 years old, resided in fewer than 25 geographic areas of the United States, and were enrolled through a virtual design. Cohort assignment in the prospective study relied on participant-reported clinical history from a screening survey and a study questionnaire. Recovered participants in ImmuneRACE Cohort 3 were defined by two consecutive negative NP/OP PCR tests, clearance by a healthcare professional, or resolution of symptoms. Each participant in the prospective study had whole blood, serum and a nasopharyngeal or oropharyngeal swab collected by mobile phlebotomists. Prospective study participants could optionally give additional blood draws and questionnaires over an approximately 2-month period. Prospective study blood samples were shipped either frozen or at room temperature before DNA extraction. CDR1 and CDR2 were assigned from the germline V gene as SGHRS and YFSETQ. Ends trimmed: V by 4 bases, J by 5 bases; bases unmatched to a gene: 14. The CDR3 goes from the cysteine to the phenylalanine over 17 residues. Solely the CDR3 DNA is kept, with 51 bases framed from the first base.

The full study reports these points: The quantity of clinical and demographic metadata differed by source and by participant and was supplied without curation.

The sequence links TRBV5-1 to TRBJ2-3; TRBD2 fits 9 bases in the junction. This sequence originates from a young man who had recovered from COVID-19. Material: PBMCs or T cells enriched from blood (not recorded which). CDR3 loop: CASSRLVAGDPGDTQYF. The DNA sequence is given as TGCGCCAGCAGCCGATTAGTAGCGGGAGATCCGGGAGATACGCAGTATTTT.